Below are 4 T cell receptor beta chains sequenced from a single sample in a study of PD-L1 blockade in urothelial cancer. Time point noted: peripheral blood 6 weeks after treatment start. Using immunoSEQ multiplex PCR, the repertoire was profiled, and TCRdb retains in-frame clones only, with some absent. Counted here are 100,000 to 150,000 clones, roughly 86% occurring once; the ten biggest clones make up 2.4%. The sample consisted of PBMCs, taken around atezolizumab (anti-PD-L1) treatment. These receptor sequences come from a man aged 50-59 years with urothelial cancer.

This clone was picked up a small number of times. The chain employs TRBV19 and TRBJ1-3; 9 nucleotides line up with TRBD1. The V gene's germline CDR1 is LNHDA and CDR2 SQIVND (reference sequence). V lost 3 bases to trimming and J lost 0 bases; unmatched junction nucleotides: 3. This CDR3 comprises 16 residues. The CDR3: CASSIGGQGSGNTIYF. The CDR3 DNA reads as TGTGCCAGTAGTATCGGGGGACAGGGCTCTGGAAACACCATATATTTT.

This clone has only a few counts. The chain is built from TRBV27 and TRBJ2-3, with TRBD2 matching over 14 bases. V was clipped by 2 bases and J by 6 bases; unmatched bases: 10. CDR3 length equals 18 residues. Germline V gene sequence: CDR1 MNHEY, CDR2 SMNVEV (reference sequence). The DNA for the CDR3 is TGTGCCAGCAGTTTAACCGGGACTAGCGGGAGTCATTTTGATACGCAGTATTTT. This gives the protein CASSLTGTSGSHFDTQYF.

V is TRBV10-1 and J is TRBJ2-3, with D perhaps TRBD2 (6 bases). The V end lost 1 base, the J end lost 0 bases, and 11 bases lay between the germline ends. CDR1 is WNHNN and CDR2 is SYGVQD in the germline V gene (reference sequence). The CDR3 loop spans 16 amino acids. CDR3 residues: CASSELISGSTDTQYF. CDR3 bases: TGCGCCAGCAGTGAGTTGATTAGCGGTAGCACAGATACGCAGTATTTT.

This clone was observed once. The genes are TRBV19 and TRBJ1-2, with D tentatively TRBD1 (5 bases). The CDR3 length is 14 residues. V gave up 6 bases and J gave up 4 bases, with 15 bases separating them. CDR1 is LNHDA and CDR2 is SQIVND in the germline V gene (reference sequence). The CDR3 nucleotides read TGTGCCAGTAGCGATGGGACTTACCTCTATGGCTACACCTTC. Amino acids: CASSDGTYLYGYTF.